Detailed here is one T cell receptor beta chain. The entry originates in a study of blood T cell repertoires in COVID-19. Whole-study context: Some COVID-19 samples were acute and others convalescent; all came from the United States, Italy and Spain. PBMCs, B-cell-depleted T cells, or T cells provided the cDNA or gDNA that made up the material.

CDR1 is MDHEN, CDR2 SYDVKM, per germline. The CDR3 covers 14 residues. V lost 6 bases, J lost 1 base, and 12 bases lay in between. Original processing notes: Amplification with reference gene primers provided the estimates of nucleated cell counts. Measured with immunoSEQ multiplex PCR; TCRdb has only the in-frame clones, and not every one. V and J calls plus clone size are reproduced from that table; the DNA served to infer D and trimming. Of 95,000 to 100,000 clones listed, more than 70% were seen once; the top ten hold under 14%. This chain uses TRBV28 with TRBJ1-1; weak D call: TRBD1 (5 bases). Material for sequencing was peripheral blood. The TCR comes from a woman in her 30s with acute or convalescent COVID-19. The CDR3 bases are TGTGCCAGCAGCACCCTAACAGGGAACACTGAAGCTTTCTTT. Its protein product is CASSTLTGNTEAFF.